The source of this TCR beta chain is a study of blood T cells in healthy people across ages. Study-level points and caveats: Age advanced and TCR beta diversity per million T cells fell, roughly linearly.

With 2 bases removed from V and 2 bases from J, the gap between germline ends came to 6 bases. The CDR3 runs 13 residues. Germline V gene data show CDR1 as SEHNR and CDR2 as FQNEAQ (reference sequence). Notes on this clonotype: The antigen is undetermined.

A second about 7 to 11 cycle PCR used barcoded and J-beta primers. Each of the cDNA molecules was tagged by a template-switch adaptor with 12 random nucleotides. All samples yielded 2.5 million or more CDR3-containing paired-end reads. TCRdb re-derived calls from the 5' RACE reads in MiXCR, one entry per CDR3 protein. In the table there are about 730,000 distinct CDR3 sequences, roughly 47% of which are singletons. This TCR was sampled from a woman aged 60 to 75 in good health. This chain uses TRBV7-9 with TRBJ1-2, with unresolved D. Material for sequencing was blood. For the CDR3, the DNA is TGTGCCAGCAGCTTACCACGAAACTATGGCTACACCTTC. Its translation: CASSLPRNYGYTF.